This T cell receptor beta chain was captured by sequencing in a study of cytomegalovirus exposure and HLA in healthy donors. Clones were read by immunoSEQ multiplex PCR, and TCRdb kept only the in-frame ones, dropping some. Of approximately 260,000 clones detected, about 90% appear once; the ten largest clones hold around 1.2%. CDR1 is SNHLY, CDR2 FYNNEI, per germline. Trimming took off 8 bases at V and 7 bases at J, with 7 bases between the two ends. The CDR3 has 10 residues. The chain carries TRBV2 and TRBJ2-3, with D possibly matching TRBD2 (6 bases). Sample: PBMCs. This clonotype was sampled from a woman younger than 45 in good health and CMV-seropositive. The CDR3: CASGGNTQYF. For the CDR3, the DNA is TGTGCCAGCGGCGGGAATACGCAGTATTTT.